The 9 T cell receptor beta chains listed next were all sequenced from one sample in a study of shared clonotypes between healthy human individuals. Libraries were prepared by immunoSEQ multiplex PCR; TCRdb keeps only in-frame clonotypes and omits some of them. Of about 470,000 clones listed, roughly 77% were seen once; the top ten hold 13%. The sample comprised PBMCs. The receptors were sampled from a woman in her thirties or forties in good health. Some clones in this sample may be carry-over from other donors' samples.

This chain joins TRBV5-4 and TRBJ1-1; weak D call: TRBD1 (5 bases). The germline V gene has CDR1 SGHNT and CDR2 YYREEE (reference sequence). V lost 0 bases and J lost 5, with 17 bases in between. CDR3 length equals 16 residues. The CDR3 spells CASSLGVRERGTEAFF. The CDR3, as DNA: TGTGCCAGCAGCTTGGGAGTTAGGGAAAGGGGTACTGAAGCTTTCTTT.

About this clone itself: The same CDR3 also results from other DNA sequences found in this sample. The chain links TRBV28 to TRBJ2-7; a weak D match, TRBD2 (6 bases). This CDR3 comprises 12 residues. CDR1 MDHEN and CDR2 SYDVKM come from the germline V gene. Between the trimmed V and J ends, which lost 8 bases and 3 bases, there was a span of 11 bases. CDR3 residues: CASGGQRYEQYF. The CDR3 region has the DNA TGTGCCAGCGGAGGGCAGCGCTACGAGCAGTACTTC.

This clone was counted only a few times. This chain uses TRBV4-2 with TRBJ1-2, with D hard to call. Germline assignment: CDR1 LGHNA and CDR2 YNFKEQ. CDR3 size: 17 residues. Trimming pared 4 bases from V and 3 bases from J, leaving 21 bases between. The CDR3 DNA reads as TGTGCCAGCAGCCCAGCCGGTACAGACTTAAGCCACTATGGCTACACCTTC. Protein product: CASSPAGTDLSHYGYTF.

V usage is TRBV7-2 and J usage is TRBJ2-2; 7 bases map to TRBD2. Germline V gene sequence: CDR1 SGHTA, CDR2 FQGNSA. The CDR3 is made up of 16 amino acids. Losses at the gene ends were 1 base for V and 0 bases for J; bases not matched to a gene: 2. The CDR3, as DNA: TGTGCCAGCAGCTTAGGACGGGGGGCGAACACCGGGGAGCTGTTTTTT. Amino acids: CASSLGRGANTGELFF. The full variable domain, its missing parts supplied by reference TRBV7-2 and TRBJ2-2, is GAGVSQSPSNKVTEKGKDVELRCDPISGHTALYWYRQSLGQGLEFLIYFQGNSAPDKSGLPSDRFSAERTGGSVSTLTIQRTQQEDSAVYLCASSLGRGANTGELFFGEGSRLTVL.

The V call is TRBV7-9, the J call TRBJ2-6, with 7 bases that match TRBD2. Looked up from germline, CDR1 is SEHNR and CDR2 is FQNEAQ (reference sequence). With 2 bases clipped from V and 2 bases from J, the junction kept 0 bases outside the gene matches. The CDR3 spans 15 residues. The DNA for the CDR3 is TGTGCCAGCAGCTTACGGGGGGCTGGGGCCAACGTCCTGACTTTC. Translation: CASSLRGAGANVLTF.

J is TRBJ2-2 and V is TRBV10-1; D not certain. V was shortened by 6 bases and J by 2 bases, with 10 bases between the two germline ends. The CDR3 spans 14 residues. CDR1 and CDR2 from the germline V gene are WNHNN and SYGVQD (reference sequence). The CDR3 loop reads CASRSDTNTGELFF. In DNA form, the CDR3 reads TGCGCCAGCAGGTCCGACACCAACACCGGGGAGCTGTTTTTT.

The chain joins TRBV2 to TRBJ2-7, with 12 bases matching TRBD2. Unmatched junction bases numbered 14, after V lost 7 bases and J lost 1 base. Germline CDR1 is SNHLY and CDR2 is FYNNEI. The CDR3 extends over 18 amino acids. This CDR3 is CASNKRRLAGVESYEQYF. CDR3 DNA: TGTGCCAGCAACAAAAGGAGACTAGCGGGAGTCGAATCCTACGAGCAGTACTTC.

In this sample, this clone turned up a few times. This chain joins TRBV25-1 and TRBJ2-5, with 8 bases identical to TRBD2. V shed 2 bases and J 4 bases; nucleotides not matched to a gene: 9. Germline V gene lookup returns CDR1 MGHDK and CDR2 SYGVNS. The CDR3 loop spans 16 amino acids. CDR3 DNA sequence: TGTGCCAGCAGTGAAGGTCGCCTAGCGGGCACAGAGACCCAGTACTTC. This sequence encodes CASSEGRLAGTETQYF.

The V gene is TRBV9, the J gene TRBJ2-3, with TRBD2 as a possible D gene (6 bases). Per germline, CDR1 SGDLS and CDR2 YYNGEE. The CDR3 sequence is 15 residues long. V was trimmed by 0 bases and J by 4 bases, leaving 12 bases between them. The CDR3 protein is CASSVVPGGADTQYF. The CDR3 coding sequence is TGTGCCAGCAGCGTAGTTCCCGGGGGTGCAGATACGCAGTATTTT.